A selection of T cell receptor beta chains follows, all from one sample in a study of T-cell reconstitution after alpha-beta-depleted transplantation in children. TCRdb passed the PCR reads through MiXCR, listing each CDR3 protein once. The sample consists of about 540,000 distinct CDR3 sequences, 18% of them appearing once. Source: PBMCs from the stem cell graft donor, taken from the stem cell graft. Receptor source: a human donor who donated a stem cell graft to a child with acute lymphoblastic leukemia. The CDR3 runs from the conserved cysteine through the conserved F or W. A D gene is named only where the DNA matches it firmly. Size values are once, few and many counts, or a class for expanded clones, and some rows have none.

V gene	clone size	D gene	J gene	CDR3 DNA	CDR3 protein
TRBV7-8	few	TRBD2	TRBJ2-3	TGTGCCAGCAGCTTAGCAGTCGGGACTAGCGGGAGTGCAGATACGCAGTATTTT	CASSLAVGTSGSADTQYF
TRBV29-1	.	.	TRBJ1-4	TGCAGCGTTGAAGATTACAGTTCAACTAATGAAAAACTGTTTTTT	CSVEDYSSTNEKLFF
TRBV4-1	.	.	TRBJ2-1	TGCGCCAGCAGCCACTTAGGACTAAGGGGCGATGAGCAGTTCTTC	CASSHLGLRGDEQFF
TRBV5-1	many	.	TRBJ1-1	TGCGCCAGCAGCTTGGTTGGATCGAACACTGAAGCTTTCTTT	CASSLVGSNTEAFF
TRBV7-2	.	.	TRBJ1-5	TGTGCCAGCAGCTTAGCGGTGGGCGGGCAGGGGTCTTATCAGCCCCAGCATTTT	CASSLAVGGQGSYQPQHF
TRBV6-1	once	TRBD1	TRBJ2-6	TGTGCCAGCACCTCACGACAGGGTACAGGGGCCAACGTCCTGACTTTC	CASTSRQGTGANVLTF
TRBV5-1	few	.	TRBJ2-1	TGCGCCAGCAGCTTTTCGCCCCAATCGGGACCCCTCTCCTACAATGAGCAGTTCTTC	CASSFSPQSGPLSYNEQFF
TRBV7-6	.	.	TRBJ2-7	TGTGCCAGCAGCTTAGGGGGGGAGATTTGGGAAGAGCAGTACTTC	CASSLGGEIWEEQYF
TRBV11-2	few	.	TRBJ2-1	TGTGCCAGCAGAGCCAGGGGTCCCTTTAATGAGCAGTTCTTC	CASRARGPFNEQFF
TRBV11-1	few	.	TRBJ2-3	TGTGCCAGCAGCTTTAGGATCCGGAGCCAAGTCCCGGCAAAAAACGCAGATACGCAGTATTTT	CASSFRIRSQVPAKNADTQYF
TRBV20-1	.	TRBD2	TRBJ2-2	TGCAGTGCTAGACCCAGCGGGAAAATCACCGGGGAGCTGTTTTTT	CSARPSGKITGELFF
TRBV9	.	TRBD1	TRBJ1-2	TGTGCCAGCAGCGTAGCTCGGCCAGGGGGGGACTATGGCTACACCTTC	CASSVARPGGDYGYTF
TRBV19	few	.	TRBJ1-1	TGTGCCAGTAGCCCGCGGGGTGTTGCAGGGAGTGACACTGAAGCTTTCTTT	CASSPRGVAGSDTEAFF
TRBV18	few	.	TRBJ1-1	TGTGCCAGCTCACCCATAGACGGGTCTTCGACTGAAGCTTTCTTT	CASSPIDGSSTEAFF
TRBV12-3/TRBV12-4	.	.	TRBJ1-3	TGTGCCAGCAGTTTAGAGGCCGACATGAGTGGAAACACCATATATTTT	CASSLEADMSGNTIYF
TRBV29-1	few	.	TRBJ2-7	TGCAGCGTCCCAGGACGGAAACCAGGGGAGCAGTACTTC	CSVPGRKPGEQYF
TRBV6-2/TRBV6-3	.	TRBD1	TRBJ1-2	TGTGCCAGCAGTTACGGGCCACCGGGACAGATCTATGGCTACACCTTC	CASSYGPPGQIYGYTF
TRBV6-2/TRBV6-3	.	.	TRBJ2-7	TGTGCCAGCAGGGTGACCAACGGCTACGAGCAGTACTTC	CASRVTNGYEQYF
TRBV5-6	.	.	TRBJ1-2	TGTGCCAGCAGCGTCACTGTGGCCTATGGCTACACCTTC	CASSVTVAYGYTF
TRBV5-1	.	TRBD2	TRBJ2-2	TGCGCCAGCAGCTCTAATAGCGGGGGGAACACCGGGGAGCTGTTTTTT	CASSSNSGGNTGELFF
TRBV20-1	.	.	TRBJ2-7	TGCAGTGCTAGAGATACGGGGACCAACGCCTACGAGCAGTACTTC	CSARDTGTNAYEQYF
TRBV4-1	few	TRBD1	TRBJ2-7	TGCGCCAGCAGCCAAGGCCCGGGGACAGGGGGTTTCGAGCAGTACTTC	CASSQGPGTGGFEQYF
TRBV6-1	.	.	TRBJ2-7	TGTGCCAGCAGAAAGACATTATCGTACGAGCAGTACTTC	CASRKTLSYEQYF
TRBV5-1	many	.	TRBJ2-1	TGCGCCAGCAGCTTCGACGGCAATGAGCAGTTCTTC	CASSFDGNEQFF
TRBV7-9	.	.	TRBJ2-3	TGTGCCAGCAGCTTAGCATTGGCCGGCGGGAAAACAGATACGCAGTATTTT	CASSLALAGGKTDTQYF
TRBV14	few	.	TRBJ2-7	TGTGCCAGCAGCTTGTATCTGGAGCAGTACTTC	CASSLYLEQYF
TRBV2	few	TRBD2	TRBJ2-7	TGTGCCAGCAGTGACCTTGGACTAGCGGGGAGGCTGTCTTCATACGAGCAGTACTTC	CASSDLGLAGRLSSYEQYF
TRBV5-1	.	TRBD2	TRBJ2-2	TGCGCCAGCAGCTTGGTTCTAGCGGACCCGAACACCGGGGAGCTGTTTTTT	CASSLVLADPNTGELFF